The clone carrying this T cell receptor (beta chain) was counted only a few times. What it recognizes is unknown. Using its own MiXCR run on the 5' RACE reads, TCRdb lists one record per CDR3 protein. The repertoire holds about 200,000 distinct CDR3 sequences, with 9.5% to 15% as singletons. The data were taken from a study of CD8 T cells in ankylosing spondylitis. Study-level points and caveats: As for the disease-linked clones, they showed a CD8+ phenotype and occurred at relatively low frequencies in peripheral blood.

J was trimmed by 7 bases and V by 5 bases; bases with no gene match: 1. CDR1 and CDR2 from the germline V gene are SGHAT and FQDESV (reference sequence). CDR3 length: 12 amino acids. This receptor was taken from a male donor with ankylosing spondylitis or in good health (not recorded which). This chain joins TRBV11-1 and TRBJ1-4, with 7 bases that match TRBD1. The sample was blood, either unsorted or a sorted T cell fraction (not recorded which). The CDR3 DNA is TGTGCCAGCAGCGGGACAGTTGAAAAACTGTTTTTT. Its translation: CASSGTVEKLFF. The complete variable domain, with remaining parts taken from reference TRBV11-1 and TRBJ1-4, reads EAEVAQSPRYKITEKSQAVAFWCDPISGHATLYWYRQILGQGPELLVQFQDESVVDDSQLPKDRFSAERLKGVDSTLKIQPAELGDSAMYLCASSGTVEKLFFGSGTQLSVL.